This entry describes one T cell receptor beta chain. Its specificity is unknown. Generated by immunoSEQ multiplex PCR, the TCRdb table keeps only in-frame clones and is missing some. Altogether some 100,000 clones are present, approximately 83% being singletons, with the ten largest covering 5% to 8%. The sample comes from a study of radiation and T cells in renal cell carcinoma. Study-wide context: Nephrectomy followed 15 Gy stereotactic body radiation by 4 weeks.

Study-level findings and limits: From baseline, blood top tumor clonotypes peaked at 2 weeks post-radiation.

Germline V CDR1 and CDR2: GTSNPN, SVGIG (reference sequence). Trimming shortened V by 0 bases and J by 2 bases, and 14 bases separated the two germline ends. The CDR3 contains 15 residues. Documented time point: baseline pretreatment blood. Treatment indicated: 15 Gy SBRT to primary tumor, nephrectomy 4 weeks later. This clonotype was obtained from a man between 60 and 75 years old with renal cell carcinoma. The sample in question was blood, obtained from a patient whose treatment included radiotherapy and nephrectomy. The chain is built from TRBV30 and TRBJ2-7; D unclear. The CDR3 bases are TGTGCCTGGAGTGTAGCCCGCGTTGGAACCTACGAGCAGTACTTC. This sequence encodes CAWSVARVGTYEQYF.